This T cell receptor beta chain was observed in a study of regulatory T cells in long-lasting Graves disease. At the level of the study: By definition, persistent Graves' disease involved antithyroid drugs for over 5 years alongside positive TSH receptor antibodies.

Study conclusions and caveats: TCR diversity was lower in persistent Graves' patients (versus newly diagnosed ones).

The trim removed 3 bases at V and 6 bases at J, leaving 1 base unmatched. The CDR3 is made up of 13 amino acids. This clonotype occurred many times. Its antigen is unidentified. For TCR beta, libraries came from iRepertoire HTBI primers and Arm-PCR of CDR3 regions. TCRdb redid the calling of the multiplex PCR reads with MiXCR, one entry per CDR3 protein. Of some 370,000 distinct CDR3 sequences listed, around 21% are singletons. Sample time point: persistent/refractory GD, antithyroid drugs over 5 years with positive TRAb. PBMC-extracted RNA yielded the TCR library. This clonotype was sampled from a female donor with Graves disease. The chain has TRBV12-3 or TRBV12-4 and TRBJ1-5; 8 bases agree with TRBD1. Sequencing used peripheral blood mononuclear cells (PBMCs), obtained when the disease was refractory, from a patient treated with antithyroid drugs. CDR3 loop: CASSLDRVQPQHF. CDR3 in DNA: TGTGCCAGCAGTTTGGACAGGGTTCAGCCCCAGCATTTT.